This TCR beta chain came from a study of low-dose radiotherapy and immunotherapy resistance in tumors. This CDR3 spans 14 amino acids. V was pared by 1 base and J by 8 bases, with 5 bases of the junction left unmatched. Germline V gene sequence: CDR1 SGHTA, CDR2 FQGNSA. Indicated time point: after trial treatment. Treatment meaning: LDRT plus nivolumab, ipilimumab, low-dose cyclophosphamide and aspirin (RACIN trial). Enrollment required an advanced solid tumor negative for tumor-infiltrating lymphocytes. This clonotype has ten or more counts. Primers targeting TRAV and TRBV primed first-strand cDNA, covering alpha and beta chains. The authors ran 15 to 20 PCR cycles to amplify TCRs with a constant-region primer and V-primer adapter. Amplification (by in vitro transcription) was performed on isolated mRNA. TCRdb re-analysed the reads in MiXCR, keeping a single row per CDR3 protein. The sample lists about 35,000 distinct CDR3 sequences; around 20% were seen once.

The chain has TRBV7-2 and TRBJ2-5, with 9 nucleotides matching TRBD1. The clonotype comes from a female donor with ovarian cancer. This specimen was PBMCs, taken after low-dose radiotherapy plus immunotherapy. CDR3 residues: CASSLGGTGSTQYF. The DNA for the CDR3 is TGTGCCAGCAGCTTAGGCGGGACAGGGTCAACCCAGTACTTC.